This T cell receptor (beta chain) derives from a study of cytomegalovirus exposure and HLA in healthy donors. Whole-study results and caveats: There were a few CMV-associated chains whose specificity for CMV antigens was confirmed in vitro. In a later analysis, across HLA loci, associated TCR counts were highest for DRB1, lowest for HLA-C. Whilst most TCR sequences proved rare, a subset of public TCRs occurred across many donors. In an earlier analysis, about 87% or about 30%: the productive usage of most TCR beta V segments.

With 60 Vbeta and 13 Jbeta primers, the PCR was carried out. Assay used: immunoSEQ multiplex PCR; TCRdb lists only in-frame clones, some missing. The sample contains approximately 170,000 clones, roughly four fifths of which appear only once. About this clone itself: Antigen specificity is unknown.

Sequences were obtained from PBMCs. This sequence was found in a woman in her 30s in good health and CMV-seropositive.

The CDR3 DNA follows: TGTGCCAGCAGCTTAGCGGGGCTTAGCGGGGGCGAGCAGTTCTTC. Residues: CASSLAGLSGGEQFF. The chain employs TRBV7-9 and TRBJ2-1; 9 bases fit TRBD2. Germline CDR1 SEHNR, CDR2 FQNEAQ (reference sequence). The CDR3 runs to 15 residues. The junction had 7 bases not matched to a gene; V was cut back by 0 bases and J by 10 bases.